The entry below describes one T cell receptor (beta chain). Its matching antigen is unknown. A read error may be the cause here, since a much bigger clone is one base away. The data derive from a study of T cells in Graves' hyperthyroidism and ophthalmopathy. Orbital computed tomography, thyroid ultrasound, serum thyroxine and TRAb, and clinical symptoms together informed the diagnoses. The CDR3 regions of TCR beta were amplified from RNA transcripts. The primer set for the first-round RT-PCR of the TCR CDR3 was HTBI. TCRdb re-called the multiplex PCR reads through MiXCR, storing one row per CDR3 protein. The sample has some 800,000 distinct CDR3 sequences, over 35% seen once. General study points: Blood also contained most expanded thyroid clonotypes above 0.001.

This CDR3 contains 14 residues. Trimming removed 8 bases from V and 4 bases from J, with 14 bases in between. Germline V gene data show CDR1 as SGHDN and CDR2 as FVKESK. The source of this sequence is a man younger than 30 with Graves' hyperthyroidism. Input material: blood. The V and J genes are TRBV14 and TRBJ2-2; D gene ambiguous. The CDR3, as DNA: TGTGCCAGCGCACACCTCGCGAGCACCGGGGAGCTGTTTTTT. This sequence encodes CASAHLASTGELFF.